The 31 T cell receptor beta chains below all came from one sample that was sequenced in a study of PD-1 blockade in classical Hodgkin lymphoma. All patients experienced relapse after autologous stem cell transplantation, and brentuximab vedotin exposure was variable. Method: immunoSEQ multiplex PCR; TCRdb's copy keeps in-frame clones and lacks some. The table records tens of thousands of clones, roughly nine tenths of them present only once. The material was peripheral blood mononuclear cells (PBMCs), obtained before the second cycle of nivolumab. Receptors were obtained from a human donor with classical Hodgkin lymphoma.

The chain recombines TRBV10-3 with TRBJ2-3, with TRBD2 matching 9 bases. The CDR3 sequence is 15 residues long. CDR1 is ENHRY, CDR2 SYGVKD, per germline. The J segment lost 4 bases and the V segment lost 7 bases, leaving 9 bases of the junction unmatched. CDR3 loop: CAITHSGSGPDTQYF. The CDR3 DNA is TGTGCCATCACCCATAGCGGGAGTGGGCCAGATACGCAGTATTTT.

This chain links TRBV9 with TRBJ1-4; 7 bases align to TRBD1. Germline CDR1 and CDR2: SGDLS and YYNGEE. This CDR3 comprises 14 residues. V shed 5 bases, J shed 0 bases, and the junction held 1 base outside the gene matches. Here the CDR3 DNA reads TGTGCCAGCAGTGGGACAGCAACTAATGAAAAACTGTTTTTT. Translated, it gives CASSGTATNEKLFF.

The chain uses TRBV4-1 and TRBJ2-1; 7 positions agree with TRBD2. V gave up 4 bases and J gave up 4 bases; unmatched junction bases: 16. Germline V gene data show CDR1 as MGHRA and CDR2 as YSYEKL. The CDR3 runs to 18 residues. CDR3 nucleotides: TGCGCCAGCAGCCCTAATCAGTCTGGTGCTAGCGGTTACAATGAGCAGTTCTTC. This encodes CASSPNQSGASGYNEQFF.

In DNA, the CDR3 is TGCGCCAGCAGTCGGACAGGGGACTACGAGCAGTACTTC. Residues: CASSRTGDYEQYF. The V call is TRBV10-1, the J call TRBJ2-7, with TRBD1 matching 9 bases. The germline V gene has CDR1 WNHNN and CDR2 SYGVQD (reference sequence). This CDR3 contains 13 residues. V shed 5 bases and J 3 bases; nucleotides not matched to a gene: 2.

The rearrangement uses TRBV5-1 and TRBJ2-2; no firm D call. The CDR3 length is 14 residues. In germline, CDR1 is SGHRS, CDR2 YFSETQ. The ends were cut back, 4 bases at V and 1 base at J, with 8 bases in the middle. CDR3 amino acids: CASSKDRNTGELFF. The CDR3 bases are TGCGCCAGCAGCAAAGATAGGAACACCGGGGAGCTGTTTTTT.

There are a few counts of this clone. The chain recombines TRBV6-5 with TRBJ1-6; D remains unclear. From germline, CDR1 is MNHEY and CDR2 SVGAGI. The V end lost 1 base, the J end lost 7 bases, and 5 bases lay between the germline ends. There are 13 residues in the CDR3. The DNA for the CDR3 is TGTGCCAGCAGTTACTACGGGAATTCACCCCTCCACTTT. It codes for CASSYYGNSPLHF.

This clone was observed a single time. The chain links TRBV2 to TRBJ2-3; D uncertain. V was trimmed by 8 bases and J by 5 bases, leaving 8 bases between them. Germline V gene data show CDR1 as SNHLY and CDR2 as FYNNEI. The CDR3 length is 11 residues. DNA for the CDR3: TGTGCCAGCGGCCATGGAGATACGCAGTATTTT. Encoded protein: CASGHGDTQYF.

This chain joins TRBV14 and TRBJ2-7; D is perhaps TRBD1 (5 bases). The V gene's germline CDR1 is SGHDN and CDR2 FVKESK. This CDR3 is 13 amino acids long. V lost 2 bases and J 1 base, leaving 6 bases between the germline ends. The DNA for the CDR3 is TGTGCCAGCAGCCAAAGGGGATCCTACGAGCAGTACTTC. Amino acids: CASSQRGSYEQYF.

V is TRBV27 and J is TRBJ2-4; D possibly corresponds to TRBD1 (5 bases). V lost 5 bases to trimming and J lost 0 bases, with 14 bases between them. The CDR3 consists of 16 residues. CDR1 is MNHEY and CDR2 is SMNVEV in the germline V gene (reference sequence). CDR3 protein: CASSQGHAEAKNIQYF. CDR3 DNA sequence: TGTGCCAGCAGTCAAGGACACGCCGAAGCCAAAAACATTCAGTACTTC.

The gene calls are TRBV27 and TRBJ1-6; D unresolved. From germline, CDR1 is MNHEY and CDR2 SMNVEV (reference sequence). This CDR3 comprises 15 residues. Trimming removed 0 bases from V and 13 bases from J, with 16 bases in between. Written as DNA, the CDR3 is TGTGCCAGCAGTTTATCGGCAGGCGACCTAGGTCCCCTCCACTTT. Encoded protein: CASSLSAGDLGPLHF.

This chain joins TRBV30 and TRBJ1-3; tentatively, D is TRBD1 (6 bases). The CDR3 spans 16 residues. V was cut by 5 bases and J by 3 bases, with 20 bases left in between. CDR1 and CDR2 from the germline V gene are GTSNPN and SVGIG (reference sequence). CDR3 coding DNA: TGTGCCTGGCGGTACAACAGGGAGAGATTTGGAAACACCATATATTTT. This sequence encodes CAWRYNRERFGNTIYF.

This chain links TRBV5-1 with TRBJ2-3, with no clear D. CDR3 length equals 13 residues. Trimming took off 0 bases at V and 4 bases at J, with 6 bases between the two ends. Germline V gives CDR1 SGHRS, CDR2 YFSETQ. CDR3 nucleotides: TGCGCCAGCAGCTTGGGACATGCAGATACGCAGTATTTT. It encodes CASSLGHADTQYF. Filled out from reference TRBV5-1 and TRBJ2-3, the complete variable domain reads KAGVTQTPRYLIKTRGQQVTLSCSPISGHRSVSWYQQTPGQGLQFLFEYFSETQRNKGNFPGRFSGRQFSNSRSEMNVSTLELGDSALYLCASSLGHADTQYFGPGTRLTVL.

V gene TRBV28 combines with J gene TRBJ1-1, with unresolved D. The CDR3 extends over 12 amino acids. Germline CDR1 is MDHEN and CDR2 is SYDVKM. V lost 6 bases, J lost 1 base, and 6 bases lay in between. CDR3 nucleotides: TGTGCCAGCAGGAGTAAGAACACTGAAGCTTTCTTT. Protein: CASRSKNTEAFF.

The chain is built from TRBV19 and TRBJ2-1; 8 nucleotides match TRBD2. The V gene end was trimmed by 9 bases and the J gene end by 3 bases; junction bases not matched to a gene: 4. The CDR3 runs to 13 residues. CDR1 and CDR2 from the germline V gene are LNHDA and SQIVND (reference sequence). CDR3 sequence reads: CASSGTSYNEQFF. In DNA, the CDR3 is TGTGCCAGCTCGGGGACTAGCTACAATGAGCAGTTCTTC.

The chain combines TRBV10-1 with TRBJ2-5; 10 nucleotides agree with TRBD1. Per the germline V gene, CDR1 is WNHNN and CDR2 is SYGVQD (reference sequence). V lost 4 bases, J lost 2 bases, and 10 bases stayed unmatched. The CDR3 loop spans 17 amino acids. This CDR3 is CASSAGQGGIGQETQYF. The DNA for the CDR3 is TGCGCCAGCAGTGCCGGACAGGGGGGGATTGGGCAAGAGACCCAGTACTTC.

This clone occurred a few times. The rearrangement uses TRBV19 and TRBJ1-2; D perhaps matches TRBD1 (6 bases). V was trimmed by 8 bases and J by 3 bases, leaving 13 bases between them. The CDR3 spans 13 residues. CDR1 LNHDA and CDR2 SQIVND come from the germline V gene (reference sequence). The CDR3 loop is CASLGADDYGYTF. CDR3 coding DNA: TGTGCCAGTCTGGGGGCGGATGACTATGGCTACACCTTC.

This chain uses TRBV4-1 with TRBJ2-3; the match to TRBD2 covers 7 bases. CDR3 length: 15 residues. V dropped 3 bases and J dropped 5; count of bases not matched to a gene: 8. Looked up from germline, CDR1 is MGHRA and CDR2 is YSYEKL. The CDR3 protein is CASSQWGGVGDTQYF. The CDR3 DNA is TGCGCCAGCAGCCAGTGGGGGGGGGTAGGAGATACGCAGTATTTT.

The DNA of the CDR3 is TGTGCCAGCAGCTTTAGTCCTTCATATAGCAATCAGCCCCAGCATTTT. It specifies CASSFSPSYSNQPQHF. The rearrangement uses TRBV7-2 and TRBJ1-5, with unresolved D. The germline V gene has CDR1 SGHTA and CDR2 FQGNSA. The CDR3 is 16 amino acids. V shed 3 bases and J shed 0 bases, with 12 bases lying between them.

The chain joins TRBV25-1 to TRBJ2-1; a possible D gene is TRBD2 (5 bases). V was clipped by 1 base and J by 4 bases, with 11 bases between them. CDR3 size: 15 residues. Germline values: CDR1 MGHDK, CDR2 SYGVNS. The CDR3 DNA is TGTGCCAGCAGTGAATTCTTAGAGGGATACAATGAGCAGTTCTTC. This codes for CASSEFLEGYNEQFF. The whole variable domain, filled in from reference TRBV25-1 and TRBJ2-1, reads EADIYQTPRYLVIGTGKKITLECSQTMGHDKMYWYQQDPGMELHLIHYSYGVNSTEKGDLSSESTVSRIRTEHFPLTLESARPSHTSQYLCASSEFLEGYNEQFFGPGTRLTVL.

This chain connects TRBV9 to TRBJ2-2; perhaps TRBD2 as D (6 bases). Germline lookup yields CDR1 SGDLS and CDR2 YYNGEE. The V end lost 3 bases, the J end lost 1 base, and 13 bases lay between the germline ends. CDR3 length: 16 amino acids. CDR3 sequence reads: CASSDGGTGNTGELFF. DNA for the CDR3: TGTGCCAGCAGCGATGGGGGGACGGGGAACACCGGGGAGCTGTTTTTT. The whole variable domain, filled in from reference TRBV9 and TRBJ2-2, reads DSGVTQTPKHLITATGQRVTLRCSPRSGDLSVYWYQQSLDQGLQFLIQYYNGEERAKGNILERFSAQQFPDLHSELNLSSLELGDSALYFCASSDGGTGNTGELFFGEGSRLTVL.

The chain links TRBV20-1 to TRBJ1-6; D is undetermined. Trimming left V 3 bases short and J 15 bases short, with 12 bases between. Germline V gene sequence: CDR1 DFQATT, CDR2 SNEGSKA (reference sequence). The CDR3 has 11 residues. The CDR3 coding sequence is TGCAGTGCTAGGACCGAAGAGCACCTCCACTTT. Protein sequence: CSARTEEHLHF.

The gene calls are TRBV6-5 and TRBJ2-3; no definite D call. V lost 2 bases and J lost 7, with 16 bases in between. The CDR3 sequence is 15 residues long. Per the germline V gene, CDR1 is MNHEY and CDR2 is SVGAGI. The CDR3 reads CASSYPLLDGNTQYF. CDR3 bases: TGTGCCAGCAGTTACCCCCTTCTTGACGGCAATACGCAGTATTTT.

CDR3 nucleotides: TGTGCCAGCAGTGATCAGACAGTTTACATGAACACTGAAGCTTTCTTT. Residues: CASSDQTVYMNTEAFF. This chain uses TRBV6-1 with TRBJ1-1; possibly TRBD1 for D (5 bases). The CDR3 loop spans 16 amino acids. Germline V gene lookup returns CDR1 MNHNS and CDR2 SASEGT. Deletions cut 3 bases from V and 0 bases from J, with 14 bases between.

This clone was counted between two and nine times. The chain is built from TRBV10-2 and TRBJ2-3, with 8 bases lining up with TRBD2. Germline CDR1 reads WSHSY; CDR2 reads SAAADI. V shed 6 bases and J 1 base; nucleotides not matched to a gene: 3. This CDR3 contains 14 residues. The CDR3 is CASSGGAGTDTQYF. The DNA for the CDR3 is TGCGCCAGCAGCGGGGGGGCCGGCACAGATACGCAGTATTTT.

Here the CDR3 reads CASSIPGHPSYEQYF. CDR3 in DNA: TGTGCCAGCAGCATACCGGGACACCCCTCCTACGAGCAGTACTTC. V gene TRBV5-4 combines with J gene TRBJ2-7; TRBD1 might be the D (6 bases). This CDR3 is 15 amino acids long. V was shortened by 4 bases and J by 0 bases, with 14 bases between the two germline ends. Germline V gene lookup returns CDR1 SGHNT and CDR2 YYREEE (reference sequence).

This rearrangement joins TRBV7-8 to TRBJ2-3; D assignment may be TRBD1 or TRBD2 (5 bases each). CDR1 and CDR2 (germline): SGHVS, FQNEAQ. V gave up 1 base and J gave up 0 bases, with 11 bases separating them. The CDR3 is 16 residues long. CDR3 in amino acids: CASSLVGELSTDTQYF. DNA for the CDR3: TGTGCCAGCAGCTTAGTGGGGGAATTAAGCACAGATACGCAGTATTTT.

V is TRBV19 and J is TRBJ2-1, with D perhaps TRBD1 or TRBD2 (5 bases each). There are 18 residues in the CDR3. Germline lookup yields CDR1 LNHDA and CDR2 SQIVND (reference sequence). V was trimmed by 4 bases and J by 4 bases, leaving 23 bases between them. CDR3 DNA: TGTGCCAGTAGTACCAACCCATCGAGGGGACGCTTTTACAATGAGCAGTTCTTC. Protein: CASSTNPSRGRFYNEQFF.

This sequence joins TRBV5-1 and TRBJ1-1, with 11 bases matching TRBD1. Germline CDR1 and CDR2: SGHRS and YFSETQ. The trim removed 4 bases at V and 11 bases at J, leaving 10 bases unmatched. There are 14 residues in the CDR3. The CDR3 spells CASSARTGGEGAFF. The CDR3 DNA follows: TGCGCCAGCAGCGCCCGGACAGGGGGCGAGGGGGCTTTCTTT. The whole variable domain, filled in from reference TRBV5-1 and TRBJ1-1, reads KAGVTQTPRYLIKTRGQQVTLSCSPISGHRSVSWYQQTPGQGLQFLFEYFSETQRNKGNFPGRFSGRQFSNSRSEMNVSTLELGDSALYLCASSARTGGEGAFFGQGTRLTVV.

The CDR3 nucleotides are TGTGCCAGCAGCTTACGTTGGGACAGGGATAGGTTGAGGTCTGGAAACACCATATATTTT. It encodes CASSLRWDRDRLRSGNTIYF. This rearrangement joins TRBV7-8 to TRBJ1-3; 9 positions agree with TRBD1. Germline V gene lookup returns CDR1 SGHVS and CDR2 FQNEAQ. With 2 bases clipped from V and 1 base from J, the junction kept 15 bases outside the gene matches. This CDR3 has 20 amino acids. Full variable domain (rest looked up from reference TRBV7-8 and TRBJ1-3): GAGVSQSPRYKVAKRGQDVALRCDPISGHVSLFWYQQALGQGPEFLTYFQNEAQLDKSGLPSDRFFAERPEGSVSTLKIQRTQQEDSAVYLCASSLRWDRDRLRSGNTIYFGEGSWLTVV.

This clone was seen only once. The chain recombines TRBV11-2 with TRBJ2-2; no clear D gene. The CDR3 contains 15 residues. Germline V gene sequence: CDR1 SGHAT, CDR2 FQNNGV. V gave up 2 bases and J gave up 4 bases, with 11 bases separating them. CDR3 in amino acids: CASSLSRLTTGELFF. CDR3 coding DNA: TGTGCCAGCAGCTTAAGCAGGCTAACCACCGGGGAGCTGTTTTTT.

V usage is TRBV19 and J usage is TRBJ1-6; TRBD1 matches 7 bases. Germline CDR1 reads LNHDA; CDR2 reads SQIVND (reference sequence). CDR3 length: 16 residues. Trimming took 11 bases from V and 4 from J; bases not matched to a gene: 14. CDR3 in DNA: TGTGCCGCTCCCGCGGCAGGGGGGATTTATAATTCACCCCTCCACTTT. As protein: CAAPAAGGIYNSPLHF.